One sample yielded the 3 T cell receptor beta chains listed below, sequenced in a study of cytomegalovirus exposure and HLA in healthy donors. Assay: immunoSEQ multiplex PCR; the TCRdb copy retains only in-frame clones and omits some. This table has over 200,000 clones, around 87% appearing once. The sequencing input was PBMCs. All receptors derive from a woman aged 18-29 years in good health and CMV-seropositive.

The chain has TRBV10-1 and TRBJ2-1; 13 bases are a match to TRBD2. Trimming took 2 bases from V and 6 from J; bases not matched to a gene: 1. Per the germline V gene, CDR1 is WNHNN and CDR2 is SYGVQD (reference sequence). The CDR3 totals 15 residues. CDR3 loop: CASSEGTSGTNEQFF. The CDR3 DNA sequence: TGCGCCAGCAGTGAGGGGACTAGCGGGACCAATGAGCAGTTCTTC.

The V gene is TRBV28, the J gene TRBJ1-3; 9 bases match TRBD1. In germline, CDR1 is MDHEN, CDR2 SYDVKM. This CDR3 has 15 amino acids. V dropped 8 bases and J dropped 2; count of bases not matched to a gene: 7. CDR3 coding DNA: TGTGCCAGCGGCCCCCGGGACAGGGCTGGAAACACCATATATTTT. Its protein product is CASGPRDRAGNTIYF.

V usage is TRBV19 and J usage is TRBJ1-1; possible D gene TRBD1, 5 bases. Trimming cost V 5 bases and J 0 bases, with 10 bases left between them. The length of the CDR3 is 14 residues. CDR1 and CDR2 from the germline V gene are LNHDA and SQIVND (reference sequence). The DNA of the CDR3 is TGTGCCAGTAGTCCCAGGGCCTTGAACACTGAAGCTTTCTTT. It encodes CASSPRALNTEAFF. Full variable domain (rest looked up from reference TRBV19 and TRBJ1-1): DGGITQSPKYLFRKEGQNVTLSCEQNLNHDAMYWYRQDPGQGLRLIYYSQIVNDFQKGDIAEGYSVSREKKESFPLTVTSAQKNPTAFYLCASSPRALNTEAFFGQGTRLTVV.